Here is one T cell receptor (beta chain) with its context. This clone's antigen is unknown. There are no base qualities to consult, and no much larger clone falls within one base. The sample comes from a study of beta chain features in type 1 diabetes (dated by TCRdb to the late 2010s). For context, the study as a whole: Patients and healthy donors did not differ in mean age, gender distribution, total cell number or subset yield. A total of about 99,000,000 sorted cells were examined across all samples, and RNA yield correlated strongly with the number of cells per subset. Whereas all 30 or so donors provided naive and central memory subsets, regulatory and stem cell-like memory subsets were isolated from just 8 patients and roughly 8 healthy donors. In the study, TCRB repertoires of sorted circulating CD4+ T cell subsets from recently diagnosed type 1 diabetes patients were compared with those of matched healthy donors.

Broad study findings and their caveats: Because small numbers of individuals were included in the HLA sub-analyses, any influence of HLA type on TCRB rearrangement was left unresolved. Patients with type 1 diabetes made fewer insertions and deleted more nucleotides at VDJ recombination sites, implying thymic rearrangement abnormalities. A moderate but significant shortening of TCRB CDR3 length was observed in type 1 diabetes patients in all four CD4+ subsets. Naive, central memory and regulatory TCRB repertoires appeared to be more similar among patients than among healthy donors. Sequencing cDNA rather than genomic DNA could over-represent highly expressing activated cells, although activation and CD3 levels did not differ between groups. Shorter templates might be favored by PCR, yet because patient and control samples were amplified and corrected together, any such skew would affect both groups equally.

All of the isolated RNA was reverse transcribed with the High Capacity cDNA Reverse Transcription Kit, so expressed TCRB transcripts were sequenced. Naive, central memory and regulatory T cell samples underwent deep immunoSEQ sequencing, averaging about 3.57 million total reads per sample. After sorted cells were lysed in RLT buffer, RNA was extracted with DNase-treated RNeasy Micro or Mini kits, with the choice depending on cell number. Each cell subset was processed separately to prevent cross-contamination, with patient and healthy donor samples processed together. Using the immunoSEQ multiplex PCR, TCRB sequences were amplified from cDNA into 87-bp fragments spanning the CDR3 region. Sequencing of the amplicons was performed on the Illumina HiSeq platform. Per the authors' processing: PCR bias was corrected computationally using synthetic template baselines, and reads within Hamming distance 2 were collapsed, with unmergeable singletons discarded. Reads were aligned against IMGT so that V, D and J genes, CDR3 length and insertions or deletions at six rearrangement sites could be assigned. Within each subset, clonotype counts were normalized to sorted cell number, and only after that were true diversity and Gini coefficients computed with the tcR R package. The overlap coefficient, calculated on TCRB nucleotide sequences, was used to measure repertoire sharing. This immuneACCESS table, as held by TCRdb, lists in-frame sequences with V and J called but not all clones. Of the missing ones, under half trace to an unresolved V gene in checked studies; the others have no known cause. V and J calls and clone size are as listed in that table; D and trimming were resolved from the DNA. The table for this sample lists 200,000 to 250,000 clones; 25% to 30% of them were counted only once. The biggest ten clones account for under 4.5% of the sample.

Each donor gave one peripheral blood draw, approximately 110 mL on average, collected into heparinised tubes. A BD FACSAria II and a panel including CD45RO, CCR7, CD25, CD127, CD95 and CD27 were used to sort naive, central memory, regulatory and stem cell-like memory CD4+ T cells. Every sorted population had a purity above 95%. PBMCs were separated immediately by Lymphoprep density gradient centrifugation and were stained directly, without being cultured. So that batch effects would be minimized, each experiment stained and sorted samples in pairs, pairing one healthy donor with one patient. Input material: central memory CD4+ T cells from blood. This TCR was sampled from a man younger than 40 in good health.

The CDR3 loop reads CASSYDGSSGGELFF. Here is the DNA: TGTGCCAGCAGTTACGATGGCTCGTCCGGAGGGGAGCTGTTTTTT. The rearrangement combines TRBV6-5 with TRBJ2-2; the D gene is not confidently resolved. V loses 2 bases, J loses 8 bases, and the germline ends lie 15 bases apart. CDR1 and CDR2 are read off the germline V gene as MNHEY and SVGAGI. The CDR3 has 15 amino acids, counting the end cysteine and phenylalanine. Only CDR3 DNA remains: 45 bases, in frame from the first base.